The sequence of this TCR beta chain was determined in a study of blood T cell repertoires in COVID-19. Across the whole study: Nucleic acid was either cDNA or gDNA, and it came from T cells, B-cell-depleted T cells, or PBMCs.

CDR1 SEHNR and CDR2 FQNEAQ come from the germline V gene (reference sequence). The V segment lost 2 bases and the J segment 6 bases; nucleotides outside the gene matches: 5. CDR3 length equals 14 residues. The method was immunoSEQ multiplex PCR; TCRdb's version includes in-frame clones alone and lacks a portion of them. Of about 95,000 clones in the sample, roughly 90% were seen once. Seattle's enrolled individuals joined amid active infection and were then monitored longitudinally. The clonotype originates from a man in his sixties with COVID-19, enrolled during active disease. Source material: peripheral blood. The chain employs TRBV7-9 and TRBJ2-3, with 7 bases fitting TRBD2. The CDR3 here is CASSLSSGEDTQYF. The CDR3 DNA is TGTGCCAGCAGCTTAAGCAGCGGGGAGGATACGCAGTATTTT.